A selection of T cell receptor beta chains follows, all from one sample in a study of T cell responses to AZD1222 COVID-19 vaccine. Profiled with immunoSEQ multiplex PCR; TCRdb holds only in-frame clones, not every one. This sample has 60,000 to 75,000 clones; approximately 90% occur once, and the top ten carry 4.9%. Sequencing used peripheral blood, obtained on day 0 of AZD1222 vaccination. Source of these receptors: an adult in good health. Both conserved end residues are part of each CDR3. The order of the fields is V gene, D gene, clone size, J gene, CDR3 protein, CDR3 DNA. A D gene is named only where the DNA matches it firmly. Rows may omit the clone size; those that give it use once, few, many or a size class.

TRBV19	TRBD1	NA	TRBJ2-7	CASSVSPGQGNYEQYF	TGTGCCAGTAGTGTCTCCCCGGGACAGGGGAACTACGAGCAGTACTTC
TRBV27	NA	NA	TRBJ2-7	CASSSRWGLTYEQYF	TGTGCCAGCAGCTCACGATGGGGTCTAACCTACGAGCAGTACTTC
TRBV15	NA	NA	TRBJ1-5	CATSRGVLAQPQHF	TGTGCCACCAGCAGAGGTGTCCTGGCTCAGCCCCAGCATTTT
TRBV3-1/TRBV3-2	NA	NA	TRBJ1-1	CASSPFGKGTEAFF	TGTGCCAGCAGCCCTTTTGGAAAGGGGACTGAAGCTTTCTTT
TRBV27	NA	NA	TRBJ1-3	CASSRLNSGNTIYF	TGTGCCAGCTCCAGGTTAAACTCTGGAAACACCATATATTTT
TRBV18	NA	NA	TRBJ2-2	CASSPPSPANTGELFF	TGTGCCAGCTCACCACCCTCTCCAGCGAACACCGGGGAGCTGTTTTTT
TRBV12-3/TRBV12-4	NA	once	TRBJ2-1	CASSLGRLDEQFF	TGTGCCAGCAGTTTAGGACGGCTGGATGAGCAGTTCTTC
TRBV19	TRBD1	once	TRBJ1-2	CASAPGQGRMGYTF	TGTGCCAGTGCCCCGGGACAGGGTCGCATGGGCTACACCTTC
TRBV18	NA	NA	TRBJ1-4	CASSSLARDEKLFF	TGTGCCAGCTCAAGCCTTGCTCGGGATGAAAAACTGTTTTTT
TRBV29-1	NA	NA	TRBJ2-3	CSANSRADTQYF	TGCAGCGCAAACTCCCGGGCAGATACGCAGTATTTT
TRBV15	NA	NA	TRBJ2-7	CATSLQGTGSYEQYF	TGTGCCACCAGCTTACAGGGGACTGGATCCTACGAGCAGTACTTC
TRBV19	NA	NA	TRBJ1-2	CASGVSRNYGYTF	TGTGCCAGTGGTGTCAGCCGTAACTATGGCTACACCTTC
TRBV9	NA	NA	TRBJ1-2	CASSVYAGSYGYTF	TGTGCCAGCAGCGTGTATGCAGGTAGCTATGGCTACACCTTC
TRBV12-5	TRBD2	NA	TRBJ2-1	CASGRSGLAGSAGEQFF	TGTGCTAGTGGCCGTTCGGGACTAGCGGGATCAGCCGGGGAGCAGTTCTTC
TRBV6-5	NA	NA	TRBJ1-4	CASSYIGSLNEKLFF	TGTGCCAGCAGTTACATCGGGAGCCTTAATGAAAAACTGTTTTTT
TRBV24-1	NA	NA	TRBJ2-1	CATSGTFYNEQFF	TGTGCCACCAGCGGGACTTTCTACAATGAGCAGTTCTTC
TRBV2	NA	NA	TRBJ1-4	CASRRSVMGPGRNEKLFF	TGTGCCAGCAGACGCTCAGTGATGGGCCCGGGAAGGAATGAAAAACTGTTTTTT
TRBV7-2	NA	once	TRBJ1-4	CASSLAGPHEKLFF	TGTGCCAGCAGCTTAGCGGGCCCCCATGAAAAACTGTTTTTT
TRBV5-1	TRBD1	NA	TRBJ2-7	CASSRGGQGSYEQYF	TGCGCCAGCAGCAGGGGGGGACAGGGGTCCTACGAGCAGTACTTC
TRBV6-2/TRBV6-3	NA	NA	TRBJ1-1	CASSFRRRSNTEAFF	TGTGCCAGCAGTTTCAGGCGCCGCAGTAACACTGAAGCTTTCTTT
TRBV5-4	NA	NA	TRBJ1-2	CASSLRGTYGYTF	TGTGCCAGCAGCTTACGGGGAACCTATGGCTACACCTTC
TRBV2	TRBD1	NA	TRBJ1-6	CASSEAGTENSPLHF	TGTGCCAGCAGTGAAGCGGGGACAGAAAATTCACCCCTCCACTTT
TRBV7-6	TRBD2	NA	TRBJ2-2	CASSNDPGGSGELFF	TGTGCCAGCAGCAATGATCCCGGGGGGAGCGGGGAGCTGTTTTTT
TRBV30	NA	NA	TRBJ1-2	CAWSGGQGRDGYTF	TGTGCCTGGAGTGGGGGGCAGGGAAGGGACGGCTACACCTTC
TRBV9	NA	NA	TRBJ1-2	CASSSRTESNYGYTF	TGTGCCAGCAGCTCTAGGACAGAATCTAACTATGGCTACACCTTC
TRBV4-1	NA	NA	TRBJ1-2	CASSQERGAGGYTF	TGCGCCAGCAGCCAAGAACGTGGGGCGGGTGGCTACACCTTC
TRBV6-1	NA	NA	TRBJ1-2	CASSEALSGDYGYTF	TGTGCCAGCAGTGAAGCTTTATCAGGGGACTATGGCTACACCTTC
TRBV6-1	NA	NA	TRBJ2-2	CASSEKGWQGHTGELFF	TGTGCCAGCAGTGAAAAGGGTTGGCAGGGGCATACCGGGGAGCTGTTTTTT
TRBV6-1	NA	NA	TRBJ1-5	CASSEVGLSNQPQHF	TGTGCCAGCAGTGAGGTGGGGTTGAGCAATCAGCCCCAGCATTTT
TRBV10-3	NA	NA	TRBJ1-4	CAISESGRAGEKLFF	TGTGCCATCAGTGAGTCGGGCAGGGCTGGAGAAAAACTGTTTTTT
TRBV6-4	NA	NA	TRBJ2-3	CASSDSNSLTDTQYF	TGTGCCAGCAGTGACTCGAATAGCCTTACAGATACGCAGTATTTT
TRBV13	TRBD1	NA	TRBJ1-2	CASRTGGRLFGYTF	TGTGCCAGTCGGACAGGGGGAAGGTTGTTTGGCTACACCTTC
TRBV29-1	TRBD1	NA	TRBJ1-1	CSVGGRQGFTEAFF	TGCAGCGTTGGAGGGAGACAGGGATTTACTGAAGCTTTCTTT
TRBV5-1	NA	NA	TRBJ1-1	CASSLDRNTEAFF	TGCGCCAGCAGCCTGGACAGGAACACTGAAGCTTTCTTT
TRBV27	NA	NA	TRBJ1-1	CASLKQGVNTEAFF	TGTGCCAGCCTTAAACAGGGTGTGAACACTGAAGCTTTCTTT
TRBV6-2/TRBV6-3	TRBD2	NA	TRBJ2-5	CASSPLGLAGGSQETQYF	TGTGCCAGCAGTCCCCTCGGACTAGCGGGGGGCAGCCAAGAGACCCAGTACTTC
TRBV7-8	NA	once	TRBJ1-5	CASSLGGAGADQPQHF	TGTGCCAGCAGCTTAGGGGGGGCAGGGGCAGATCAGCCCCAGCATTTT
TRBV5-1	TRBD2	NA	TRBJ2-1	CASSNSPGLAVYNEQFF	TGCGCCAGCAGCAATTCCCCGGGACTAGCAGTCTACAATGAGCAGTTCTTC
TRBV2	NA	NA	TRBJ1-2	CATSPALGSYTF	TGTGCCACCTCCCCGGCGCTGGGAAGCTACACCTTC
TRBV2	NA	NA	TRBJ1-5	CASSGQEHSNQPQHF	TGTGCCAGCAGTGGACAGGAACATAGCAATCAGCCCCAGCATTTT
TRBV21-1	NA	NA	TRBJ1-3	CASSKGTSQLNTIYF	TGTGCCAGCAGCAAAGGTACCAGTCAGTTAAACACCATATATTTT
TRBV19	NA	few	TRBJ1-5	CASSIGNQPQHF	TGTGCCAGTAGTATAGGCAATCAGCCCCAGCATTTT
TRBV15	NA	few	TRBJ1-5	CATSRDFNVNQPQHF	TGTGCCACCAGCAGAGATTTTAACGTCAATCAGCCCCAGCATTTT
TRBV5-1	TRBD2	few	TRBJ2-2	CASSLAPSGGQSGELFF	TGCGCCAGCAGCTTGGCACCTAGCGGGGGCCAGTCCGGGGAGCTGTTTTTT
TRBV12-3/TRBV12-4	NA	NA	TRBJ1-2	CASRTGTHGYTF	TGTGCCAGCAGAACCGGGACACATGGCTACACCTTC
TRBV6-5	TRBD1	NA	TRBJ1-6	CASRPTQGAYSPLHF	TGTGCCAGCAGGCCTACACAGGGGGCTTATTCACCCCTCCACTTT
TRBV30	NA	NA	TRBJ1-3	CAWRSEGFSSGNTIYF	TGTGCCTGGAGGTCCGAGGGGTTCAGCTCTGGAAACACCATATATTTT